The 11 T cell receptor beta chains in this list originate from one sample, sequenced in a study of shared clonotypes between healthy human individuals. Data came from immunoSEQ multiplex PCR; TCRdb stores just in-frame clones and leaves some out. The table shows 2 million to 2.5 million clones, with over 85% occurring only once. Sequenced input: naive CD4+ T cells from PBMCs. Noted subset: CD45RA+ positively selected. These receptors all come from a man between 18 and 35 years old in good health. Some clones in this sample may be carry-over from other donors' samples.

The V and J genes are TRBV18 and TRBJ2-1; D remains ambiguous. Per germline, CDR1 KGHSH and CDR2 LQKENI. V was pared by 3 bases and J by 7 bases, with 16 bases between. The CDR3 sequence is 15 residues long. In nucleotides, the CDR3 is TGTGCCAGCTCACCTCGAAACTACCATCGGAATGAGCAGTTCTTC. As protein: CASSPRNYHRNEQFF.

CDR3 coding DNA: TGTGCCAGCAGCTTACTAGCGGGACTCACCGGGGAGCTGTTTTTT. Translating it yields CASSLLAGLTGELFF. The chain joins TRBV7-9 to TRBJ2-2; 9 positions match TRBD2. In germline, CDR1 is SEHNR, CDR2 FQNEAQ (reference sequence). The CDR3 has 15 residues. The trim removed 2 bases at V and 4 bases at J, leaving 2 bases unmatched.

Comments on this clone: In the same sample, other DNA sequences code for this CDR3. The V and J genes are TRBV5-4 and TRBJ1-4, with TRBD1 identical over 9 bases. CDR1 is SGHNT, CDR2 YYREEE, per germline (reference sequence). This CDR3 is 15 amino acids long. The J segment lost 7 bases and the V segment lost 4 bases, leaving 8 bases of the junction unmatched. The CDR3 sequence is CASSLGGTGSEKLFF. The CDR3 DNA is TGTGCCAGCAGCCTCGGAGGGACAGGGAGTGAAAAACTGTTTTTT. The entire variable domain, with the rest obtained from reference TRBV5-4 and TRBJ1-4, is as follows: ETGVTQSPTHLIKTRGQQVTLRCSSQSGHNTVSWYQQALGQGPQFIFQYYREEENGRGNFPPRFSGLQFPNYSSELNVNALELDDSALYLCASSLGGTGSEKLFFGSGTQLSVL.

V and J are TRBV5-4 and TRBJ2-5; D might be TRBD1 (5 bases). CDR1 is SGHNT and CDR2 is YYREEE in the germline V gene (reference sequence). This CDR3 has 14 amino acids. Trimming pared 4 bases from V and 2 bases from J, leaving 12 bases between. The CDR3: CASSIGQAQETQYF. The CDR3 coding sequence is TGTGCCAGCAGCATTGGACAAGCGCAAGAGACCCAGTACTTC.

The chain employs TRBV28 and TRBJ2-7; possibly TRBD1 for D (6 bases). The CDR3 is 15 residues long. Between the trimmed V and J ends, which lost 5 bases and 2 bases, there was a span of 16 bases. Germline assignment: CDR1 MDHEN and CDR2 SYDVKM. The CDR3 DNA is TGTGCCAGCAGTGTCAGGGGCCTTAAACCCTACGAGCAGTACTTC. Protein sequence: CASSVRGLKPYEQYF. The entire variable domain, with the rest obtained from reference TRBV28 and TRBJ2-7, is as follows: DVKVTQSSRYLVKRTGEKVFLECVQDMDHENMFWYRQDPGLGLRLIYFSYDVKMKEKGDIPEGYSVSREKKERFSLILESASTNQTSMYLCASSVRGLKPYEQYFGPGTRLTVT.

This chain joins TRBV19 and TRBJ2-2, with unresolved D. Germline CDR1 LNHDA, CDR2 SQIVND (reference sequence). The CDR3 consists of 14 residues. The V and J ends lost 0 bases and 7 bases respectively, with 9 bases between them. CDR3 in DNA: TGTGCCAGTAGTATAGAGCAGGACGGCGGGGAGCTGTTTTTT. It codes for CASSIEQDGGELFF.

Comments on this clone: Other DNA sequences from this sample encode an identical CDR3 as well. V gene TRBV7-3 combines with J gene TRBJ2-3, with unresolved D. CDR1 is SGHTA, CDR2 FQGTGA, per germline. V was pared by 2 bases and J by 3 bases, with 9 bases between. The CDR3 spans 14 residues. CDR3 residues: CASSLGMGTDTQYF. CDR3 bases: TGTGCCAGCAGCTTAGGGATGGGAACAGATACGCAGTATTTT.

The V gene is TRBV9, the J gene TRBJ2-5, with 12 bases fitting TRBD2. This CDR3 is built from 15 residues. V shed 3 bases, J shed 3 bases, and the junction held 3 bases outside the gene matches. The germline V gene has CDR1 SGDLS and CDR2 YYNGEE. DNA of the CDR3: TGTGCCAGCAGCGCTAGCGGGAGGGAAGAAGAGACCCAGTACTTC. Protein product: CASSASGREEETQYF.

The V and J genes are TRBV2 and TRBJ1-4, with D possibly matching TRBD1 (5 bases). Germline CDR1 reads SNHLY; CDR2 reads FYNNEI. Trimming removed 1 base from V and 8 bases from J, with 14 bases in between. The CDR3 spans 15 residues. CDR3 amino acids: CASSEVAGLGEKLFF. The DNA of the CDR3 is TGTGCCAGCAGTGAAGTGGCAGGGCTAGGAGAAAAACTGTTTTTT.

This sequence joins TRBV5-1 and TRBJ1-2; a weak D match, TRBD1 (6 bases). The CDR3 loop spans 15 amino acids. Trimming took off 3 bases at V and 8 bases at J, with 20 bases between the two ends. In germline, CDR1 is SGHRS, CDR2 YFSETQ. The CDR3 nucleotides read TGCGCCAGCAGCTCGCTGGGGGCGTTAGGACTAGGCTACACCTTC. It yields the protein CASSSLGALGLGYTF. Full variable domain (outside the CDR3, taken from reference TRBV5-1 and TRBJ1-2): KAGVTQTPRYLIKTRGQQVTLSCSPISGHRSVSWYQQTPGQGLQFLFEYFSETQRNKGNFPGRFSGRQFSNSRSEMNVSTLELGDSALYLCASSSLGALGLGYTFGSGTRLTVV.

There are a few counts of this clone. Other DNA sequences in this specimen translate into the identical CDR3. The chain uses TRBV2 and TRBJ1-1; the D gene is possibly TRBD1 (6 bases). Trimming removed 5 bases from V and 1 base from J, with 8 bases in between. This CDR3 contains 13 residues. Germline V gene data show CDR1 as SNHLY and CDR2 as FYNNEI. The CDR3 region is CASSLQGNTEAFF. CDR3 coding DNA: TGTGCCAGCAGTTTACAGGGGAACACTGAAGCTTTCTTT. Together with reference TRBV2 and TRBJ1-1, the CDR3 gives the full variable domain: EPEVTQTPSHQVTQMGQEVILRCVPISNHLYFYWYRQILGQKVEFLVSFYNNEISEKSEIFDDQFSVERPDGSNFTLKIRSTKLEDSAMYFCASSLQGNTEAFFGQGTRLTVV.